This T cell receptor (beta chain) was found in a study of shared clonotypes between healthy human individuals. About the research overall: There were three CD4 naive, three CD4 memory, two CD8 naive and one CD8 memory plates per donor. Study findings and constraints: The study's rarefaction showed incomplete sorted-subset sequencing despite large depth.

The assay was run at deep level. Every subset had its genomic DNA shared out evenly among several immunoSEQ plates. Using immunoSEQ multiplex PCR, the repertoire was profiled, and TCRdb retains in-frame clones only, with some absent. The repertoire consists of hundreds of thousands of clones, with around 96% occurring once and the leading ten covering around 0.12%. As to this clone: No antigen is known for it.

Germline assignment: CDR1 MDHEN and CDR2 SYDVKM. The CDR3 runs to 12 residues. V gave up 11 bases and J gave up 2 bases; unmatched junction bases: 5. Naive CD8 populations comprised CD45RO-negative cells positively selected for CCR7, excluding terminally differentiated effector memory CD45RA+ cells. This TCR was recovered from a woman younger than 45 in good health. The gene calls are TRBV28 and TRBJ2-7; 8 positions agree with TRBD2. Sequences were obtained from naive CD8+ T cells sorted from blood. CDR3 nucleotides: TGTGCCGCGACGGGACTAGCCTACGAGCAGTACTTC. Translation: CAATGLAYEQYF.